This T cell receptor (beta chain) stems from a study of T cell clonality in common variable immunodeficiency (dated by TCRdb to between 2015 and 2017). The germline V gene (reference sequence) provides CDR1 LNHDA and CDR2 SQIVND. Measured from the cysteine to the phenylalanine, the CDR3 is 13 residues long. Sequencing covers 30 bases of the CDR3, shown here with the frame starting at base 1. V and J lose 4 bases and 6 bases, and a span of 10 bases separates them. Standard criteria, namely reduction of serum IgG, IgA and/or IgM below the normal range together with specific antibody deficiency, were applied for the diagnosis of CVID. A total of fewer than 50 subjects (about 15 female and some 30 male; age range about 9 to 64 years, mean age roughly 40) were included in the CVID group. Most of the CVID patients and most of the healthy controls were of Caucasian heritage. All CVID subjects had received replacement immunoglobulin therapy for at least one year at the time of study participation. No CVID subject was ill or taking immunomodulatory or immunosuppressive medication when blood was collected. Heparinized peripheral whole blood samples of roughly 5 to 8 ml were obtained from each donor. TCRbeta CDR3 repertoires were sequenced from genomic DNA of adults with common variable immune deficiency (CVID) and healthy adult controls. Diluted blood was density-centrifuged over Hypaque 1077 or Ficoll-Paque to isolate peripheral blood mononuclear cells. Genomic DNA was obtained from unsorted mononuclear cells through either Qiagen column purification or a centrifugation-based method.

What the research found in general, with its limitations: Correlations between repertoire features and clinical complications were limited by patient heterogeneity within the CVID cohort. According to the authors, figuring out what caused the increased clonality in CVID would require sequencing the repertoires of T cell subpopulations. Fewer TCRbeta clones were shared among CVID subjects than among healthy controls (p < 0.0001). TCRbeta clonality was higher in CVID subjects than in healthy controls (t-test p = 0.018), and the increase was most characteristic of about a third of subjects. Even though DNA input was the same, control samples had an average of around 81,000 unique sequences each, compared with some 32,000 in CVID samples. CVID TCRbeta sequences reportedly showed fewer deletions and N-nucleotide insertions and lacked highly modified clones with 13 or more V deletions.

CVID samples and control samples contributed equivalent amounts of genomic DNA as sequencing input. For every sample, a 60 bp segment covering the rearranged TCRbeta CDR3 region was amplified and then sequenced. The immunoSEQ assay, a bias-corrected multiplex PCR combined with high-throughput sequencing, was used to amplify TCRbeta. Under the source paper's analysis protocol: Every unique nucleotide sequence counted as a clone and was annotated with V, D and J genes, copy number and frequency. Sequences were labeled productive if in frame, and non-productive if out of frame or containing stop codons. As previously described, clonality was calculated on the basis of Shannon's entropy. Mean CDR3 Kyte-Doolittle hydropathy was derived from the predicted amino acid sequences of productive clones. Hierarchical clustering of scaled V gene usage was performed with the R hclust function using Manhattan distance and complete linkage. Clone sharing by CDR3 amino acid sequence was assessed by resampling 12 repertoires per group over 100 rounds. The repertoires were screened for 60 to 85 published EBV-specific TCRbeta sequences and around 250 published CMV-specific TCRbeta sequences. After two CVID samples that produced fewer than 10,000 sequences were dropped from the analysis, around 40 CVID repertoires remained. TCRdb's version of the immuneACCESS table is confined to in-frame rearrangements and falls short of the full clone set. An unresolved V gene accounts for under half of the shortfall where checked; the remainder is of unknown origin. V and J calls and clone size are those listed in that table; D and trimming were worked out from the DNA. This sample is represented by some 19,000 clones, with no singletons among them. The ten largest make up about 22% of the sample.

Comment on this clone: The antigen it recognizes is unknown. The sequenced fragment ends 3 residues before the CDR3 boundary, so the rest is inferred from the germline J gene.

Sequencing input: peripheral blood mononuclear cells. The chain links TRBV19 with TRBJ2-1, with a tentative D gene TRBD2 over 5 matching bases. The source is a human donor with common variable immunodeficiency. The DNA read from the CDR3 is TGTGCCAGTAGTAGCGGGCAGGCCAATGAG. It encodes CASSSGQANE. The full CDR3 protein reads CASSSGQANEQFF.